Given below is one TCR beta chain in context. The antigen remains undetermined. These data originate in a study of cytomegalovirus exposure and HLA in healthy donors. Study-level findings and limits: TCR beta V segments were, for the most part, productive about 87% or about 30% of the time in an earlier analysis. The authors confirmed in vitro that a few CMV-associated chains were specific for CMV antigens. TCR beta chain V- and J-gene trimming was linked, in a later analysis, to a missense variant in DCLRE1C. Reports indicated that the classifier achieved high specificity and sensitivity in diagnosing cytomegalovirus status.

Unmatched junction bases numbered 9, after V lost 5 bases and J lost 0 bases. CDR3 length equals 16 residues. Per germline, CDR1 SGHAT and CDR2 FQNNGV. Primers: 60 Vbeta forward and 13 Jbeta reverse. Measured with immunoSEQ multiplex PCR; TCRdb has only the in-frame clones, and not every one. The sample consists of 98,000 or so clones, about three quarters of them appearing once. The sample comprised PBMCs. The rearrangement uses TRBV11-2 and TRBJ1-1, with 7 bases identical to TRBD1. This receptor was identified in a human donor in good health. This chain's CDR3 is CASSPFLGQLNTEAFF. The CDR3 DNA sequence: TGTGCCAGCAGCCCCTTCCTGGGACAGCTGAACACTGAAGCTTTCTTT.